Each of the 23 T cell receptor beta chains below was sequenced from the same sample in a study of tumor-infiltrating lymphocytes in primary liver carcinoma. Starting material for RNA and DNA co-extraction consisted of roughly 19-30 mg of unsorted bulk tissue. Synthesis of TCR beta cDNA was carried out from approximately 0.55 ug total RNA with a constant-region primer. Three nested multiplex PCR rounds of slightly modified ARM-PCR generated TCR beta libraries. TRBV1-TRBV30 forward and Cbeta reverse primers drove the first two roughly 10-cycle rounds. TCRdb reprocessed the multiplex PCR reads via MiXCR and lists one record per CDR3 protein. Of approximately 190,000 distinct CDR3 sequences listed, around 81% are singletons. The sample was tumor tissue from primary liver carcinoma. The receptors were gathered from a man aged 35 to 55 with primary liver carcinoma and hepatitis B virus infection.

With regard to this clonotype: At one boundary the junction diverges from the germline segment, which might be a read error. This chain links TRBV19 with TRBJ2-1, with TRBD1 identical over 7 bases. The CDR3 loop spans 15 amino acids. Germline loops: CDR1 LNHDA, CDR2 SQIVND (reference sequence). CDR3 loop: CPSSSGTVATHEQFF. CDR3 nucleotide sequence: TGTCCCAGTAGTTCCGGGACAGTGGCTACTCATGAGCAGTTCTTC.

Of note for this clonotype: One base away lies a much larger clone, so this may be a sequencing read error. The CDR3: CASTLRGVKTEAFF. As DNA, the CDR3 is TGTGCCAGCACCCTCAGGGGCGTGAAGACTGAAGCTTTCTTT. The V and J genes are TRBV28 and TRBJ1-1; weak D call: TRBD1 (6 bases). The CDR3 consists of 14 residues. The V gene's germline CDR1 is MDHEN and CDR2 SYDVKM.

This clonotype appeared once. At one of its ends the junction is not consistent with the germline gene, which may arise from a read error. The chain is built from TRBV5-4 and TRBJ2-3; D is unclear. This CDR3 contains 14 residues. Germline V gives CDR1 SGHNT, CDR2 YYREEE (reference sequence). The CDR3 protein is CARSEKDGTDTQYF. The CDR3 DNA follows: TGTGCCAGAAGCGAGAAGGACGGCACGGATACGCAGTATTTT.

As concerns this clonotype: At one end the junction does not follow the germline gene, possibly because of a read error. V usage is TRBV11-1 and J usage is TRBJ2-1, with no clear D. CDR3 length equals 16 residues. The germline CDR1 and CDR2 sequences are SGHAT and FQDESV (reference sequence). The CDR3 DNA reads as TGTGCCAGCAGCCCAGGCAGTAATGAGATCTACAATGAACAGTTCTTC. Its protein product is CASSPGSNEIYNEQFF.

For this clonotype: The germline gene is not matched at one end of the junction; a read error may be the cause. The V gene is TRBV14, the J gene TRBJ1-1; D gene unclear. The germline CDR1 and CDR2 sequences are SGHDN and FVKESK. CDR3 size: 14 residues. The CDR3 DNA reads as TGTGCCAGCAGCCAAGAGAGGTCACACACTGAAGCTTTCTTC. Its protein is CASSQERSHTEAFF.

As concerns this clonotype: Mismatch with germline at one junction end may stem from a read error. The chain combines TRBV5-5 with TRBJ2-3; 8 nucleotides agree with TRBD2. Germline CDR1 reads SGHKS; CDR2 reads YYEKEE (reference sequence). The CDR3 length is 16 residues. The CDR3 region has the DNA TGTGCCAGTAGCCTCTTAGCAGCGGGAGAGGGGGATATGCAGTATTTT. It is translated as CASSLLAAGEGDMQYF.

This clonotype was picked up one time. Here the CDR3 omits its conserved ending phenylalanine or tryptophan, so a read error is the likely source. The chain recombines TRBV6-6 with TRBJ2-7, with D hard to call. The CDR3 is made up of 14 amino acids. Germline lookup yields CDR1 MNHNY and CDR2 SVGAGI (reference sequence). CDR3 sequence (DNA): TGTGCAAGCAGTTTTACGGGTTCCTCCTACGAGCAGTACTCC. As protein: CASSFTGSSYEQYS.

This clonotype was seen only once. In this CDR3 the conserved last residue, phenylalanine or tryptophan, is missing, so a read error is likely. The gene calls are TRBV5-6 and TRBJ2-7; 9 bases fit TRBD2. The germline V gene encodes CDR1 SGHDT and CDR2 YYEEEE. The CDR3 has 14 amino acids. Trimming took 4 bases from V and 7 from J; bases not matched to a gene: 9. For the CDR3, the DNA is TGTGCCAGCAGCGGCGTAGCGGGAGTATTTGAGCAGTACTTA. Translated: CASSGVAGVFEQYL.

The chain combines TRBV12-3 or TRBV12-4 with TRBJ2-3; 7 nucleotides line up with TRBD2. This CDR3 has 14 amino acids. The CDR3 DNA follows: TGTAGCAGCAGTCCCAGGACTAGGCCAGATACGCAGTATTTT. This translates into CSSSPRTRPDTQYF.

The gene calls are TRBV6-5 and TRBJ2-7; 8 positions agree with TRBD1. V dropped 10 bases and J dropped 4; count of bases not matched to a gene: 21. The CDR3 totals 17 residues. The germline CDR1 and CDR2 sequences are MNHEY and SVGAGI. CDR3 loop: CANNGMTGATRRYEQYF. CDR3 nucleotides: TGTGCCAACAATGGTATGACAGGGGCGACTCGACGTTACGAGCAGTACTTC.

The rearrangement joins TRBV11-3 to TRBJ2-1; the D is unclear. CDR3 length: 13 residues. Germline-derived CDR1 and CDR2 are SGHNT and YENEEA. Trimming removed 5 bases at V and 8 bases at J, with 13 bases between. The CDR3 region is CASSLRTIDEQFF. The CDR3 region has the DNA TGTGCCAGCAGCCTGCGAACGATCGATGAGCAGTTCTTC.

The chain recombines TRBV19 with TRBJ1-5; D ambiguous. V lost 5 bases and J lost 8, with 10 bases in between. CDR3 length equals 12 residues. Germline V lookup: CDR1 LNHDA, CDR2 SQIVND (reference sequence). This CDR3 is CASSSREKPQHF. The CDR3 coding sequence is TGTGCCAGTAGTTCCCGAGAGAAGCCCCAGCATTTT.

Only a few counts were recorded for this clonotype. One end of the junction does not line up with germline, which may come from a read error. CDR3 protein: CASSSRTGSSGANILTF. The CDR3, as DNA: TGTGCCAGCAGTTCTAGGACAGGCAGCTCTGGGGCCAACATCCTGACTTTC. The chain joins TRBV6-5 to TRBJ2-6; 7 bases are shared with TRBD1. The CDR3 totals 17 residues. The germline V gene has CDR1 MNHEY and CDR2 SVGAGI.

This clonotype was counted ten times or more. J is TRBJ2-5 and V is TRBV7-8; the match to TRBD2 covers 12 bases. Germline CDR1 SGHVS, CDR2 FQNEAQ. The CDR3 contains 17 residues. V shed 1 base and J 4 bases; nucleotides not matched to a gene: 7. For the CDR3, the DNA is TGTGCCAGCAGCTTAGTCAGCCTAGCGGGAGGGGGAGAGACCCAGTACTTC. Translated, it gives CASSLVSLAGGGETQYF.

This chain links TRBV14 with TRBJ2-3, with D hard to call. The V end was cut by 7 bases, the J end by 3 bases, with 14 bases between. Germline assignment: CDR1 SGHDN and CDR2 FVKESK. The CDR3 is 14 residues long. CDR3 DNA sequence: TGTGCCAGCAACCAGGTGGCGAGTACAGATACGCAGTATTTT. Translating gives CASNQVASTDTQYF.

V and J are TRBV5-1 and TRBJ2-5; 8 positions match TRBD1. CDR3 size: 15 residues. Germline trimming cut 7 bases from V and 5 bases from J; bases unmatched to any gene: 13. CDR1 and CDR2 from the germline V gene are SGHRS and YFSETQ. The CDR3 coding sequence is TGCGCCAGCCGCTCACAGGGGGGCTCGCAGGAGACCCAGTACTTC. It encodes CASRSQGGSQETQYF.

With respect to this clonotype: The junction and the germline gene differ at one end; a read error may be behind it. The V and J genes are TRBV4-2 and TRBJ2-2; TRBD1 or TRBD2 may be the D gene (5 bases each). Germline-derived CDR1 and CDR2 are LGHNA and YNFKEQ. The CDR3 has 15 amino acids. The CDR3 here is CASGQTRGTTGELFF. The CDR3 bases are TGCGCCAGCGGCCAAACCCGGGGCACAACCGGGGAGCTGTTTTTT.

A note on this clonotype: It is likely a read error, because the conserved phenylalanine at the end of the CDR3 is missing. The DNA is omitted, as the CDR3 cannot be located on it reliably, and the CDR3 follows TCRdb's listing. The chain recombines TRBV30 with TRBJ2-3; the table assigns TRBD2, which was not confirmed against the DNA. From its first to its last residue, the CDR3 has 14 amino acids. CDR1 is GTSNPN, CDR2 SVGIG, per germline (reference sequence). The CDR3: CDSGLTGGTDTHYS.

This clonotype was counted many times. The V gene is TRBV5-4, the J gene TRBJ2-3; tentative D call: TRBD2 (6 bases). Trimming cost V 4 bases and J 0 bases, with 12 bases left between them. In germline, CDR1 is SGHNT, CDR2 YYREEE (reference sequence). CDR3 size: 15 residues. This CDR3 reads CASSLGGDSTDTQYF. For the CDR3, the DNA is TGTGCCAGCAGCCTCGGCGGGGACAGCACAGATACGCAGTATTTT.

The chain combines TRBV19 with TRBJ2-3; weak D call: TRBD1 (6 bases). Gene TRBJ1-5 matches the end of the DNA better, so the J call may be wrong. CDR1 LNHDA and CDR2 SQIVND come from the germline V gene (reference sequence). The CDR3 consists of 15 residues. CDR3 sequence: CASSNERGATDTQHF. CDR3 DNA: TGTGCCAGTAGTAACGAGCGGGGGGCCACAGATACGCAGCATTTT.

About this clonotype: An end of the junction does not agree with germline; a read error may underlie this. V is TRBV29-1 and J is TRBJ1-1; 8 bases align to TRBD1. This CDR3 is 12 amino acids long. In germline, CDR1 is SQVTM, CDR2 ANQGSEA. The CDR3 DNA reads TGCATAGTGGGGACAGGCATGACTGAAGTTTTCTTT. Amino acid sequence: CIVGTGMTEVFF. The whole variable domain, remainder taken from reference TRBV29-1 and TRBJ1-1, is SAVISQKPSRDICQRGTSLTIQCQVDSQVTMMFWYRQQPGQSLTLIATANQGSEATYESGFVIDKFPISRPNLTFSTLTVSNMSPEDSSIYLCIVGTGMTEVFFGQGTRLTVV.

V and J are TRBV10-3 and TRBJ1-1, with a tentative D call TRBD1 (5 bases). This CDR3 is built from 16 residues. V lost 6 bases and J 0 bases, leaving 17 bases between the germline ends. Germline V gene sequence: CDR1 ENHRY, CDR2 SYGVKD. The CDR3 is CAIRGMSQVLNTEAFF. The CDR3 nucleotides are TGTGCCATCAGGGGGATGTCACAGGTGTTGAACACTGAAGCTTTCTTT.

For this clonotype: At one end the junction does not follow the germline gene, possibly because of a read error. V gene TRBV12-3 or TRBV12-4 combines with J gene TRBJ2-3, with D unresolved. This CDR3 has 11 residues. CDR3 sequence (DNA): TGTGCCAGCAGAAACACAGACACGCGGTATTTT. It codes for CASRNTDTRYF.